One TCR beta chain is described in this entry. The entry originates in a study of T cells in tuberculosis. Time point indicated: new active TB diagnosis, blood taken before or within 7 days of starting treatment. V lost 5 bases and J 8 bases, leaving 19 bases between the germline ends. CDR1 and CDR2 from the germline V gene are SGHNT and YYREEE (reference sequence). The length of the CDR3 is 14 residues. Sequencing used immunoSEQ multiplex PCR; TCRdb keeps in-frame clones, though not all of them. Among about 40,000 clones, approximately 94% were seen once, and the ten largest hold 3.5% to 5%. Sequenced material: PBMCs, taken at tuberculosis diagnosis. The chain links TRBV5-4 to TRBJ1-2; TRBD1 might be the D (5 bases). This TCR was recovered from an adult with tuberculosis. The CDR3 coding sequence is TGTGCCAGCAGGCGACTTTTGGCAGGGCTCGGCTACACCTTC. Translated: CASRRLLAGLGYTF. The entire variable domain, with the rest obtained from reference TRBV5-4 and TRBJ1-2, is as follows: ETGVTQSPTHLIKTRGQQVTLRCSSQSGHNTVSWYQQALGQGPQFIFQYYREEENGRGNFPPRFSGLQFPNYSSELNVNALELDDSALYLCASRRLLAGLGYTFGSGTRLTVV.